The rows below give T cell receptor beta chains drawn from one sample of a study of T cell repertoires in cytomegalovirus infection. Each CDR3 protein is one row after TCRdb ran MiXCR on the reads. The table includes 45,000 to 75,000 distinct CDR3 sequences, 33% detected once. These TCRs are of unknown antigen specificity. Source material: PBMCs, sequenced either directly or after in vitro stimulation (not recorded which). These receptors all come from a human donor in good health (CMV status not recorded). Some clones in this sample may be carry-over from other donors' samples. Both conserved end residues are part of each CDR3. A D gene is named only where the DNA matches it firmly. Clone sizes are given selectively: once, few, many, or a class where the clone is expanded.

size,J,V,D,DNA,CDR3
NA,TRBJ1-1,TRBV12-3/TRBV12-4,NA,TGTGCCAGCAGTGCTAGAGACACTGAAGCTTTCTTT,CASSARDTEAFF
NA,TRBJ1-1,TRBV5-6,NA,TGTGCCAGCAGCTCTCCCTCCAGGGGAGGCACTGAAGCTTTCTTT,CASSSPSRGGTEAFF
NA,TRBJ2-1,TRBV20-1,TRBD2,TGCAGTGCTAGCGGGGGGTCTTTCTACAATGAGCAGTTCTTC,CSASGGSFYNEQFF
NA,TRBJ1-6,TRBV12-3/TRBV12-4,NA,TGTGCCAGCAGTTTCAGGGAGTATAATTCACCCCTCCACTTT,CASSFREYNSPLHF
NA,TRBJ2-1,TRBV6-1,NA,TGTGCCAGCAGCGAACAGGGCCACAATGAGCAGTTCTTC,CASSEQGHNEQFF
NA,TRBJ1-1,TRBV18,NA,TGTGCCAGCTCACCACCGGGACGGCTGAACACTGAAGCTTTCTTT,CASSPPGRLNTEAFF
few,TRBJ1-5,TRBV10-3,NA,TGTGCCATCAGTGAGTCAAGGGCTGGATACAATCAGCCCCAGCATTTT,CAISESRAGYNQPQHF
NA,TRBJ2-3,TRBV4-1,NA,TGCGCCAGCAGCCAAGGGGCCGGGGGCGGGACAGATACGCAGTATTTT,CASSQGAGGGTDTQYF
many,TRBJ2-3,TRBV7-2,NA,TGTGCCAGCAGCTTAGCACCTCTAGATACGCAGTATTTT,CASSLAPLDTQYF
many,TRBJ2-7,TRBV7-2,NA,TGTGCCAGCAGCCCCCCGGGTGGAACCTACGAGCAGTACTTC,CASSPPGGTYEQYF
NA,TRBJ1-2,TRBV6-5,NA,TGTGCCAGCCAGACAGGCACTAACTATGGCTACACCTTC,CASQTGTNYGYTF
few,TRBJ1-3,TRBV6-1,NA,TGTGCCAGCAGTGATAGGGCACGGGGTGGAAACACCATATATTTT,CASSDRARGGNTIYF
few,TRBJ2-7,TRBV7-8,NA,TGTGCCAGCCGACAGACAGGAGGGGAGCAGTACTTC,CASRQTGGEQYF
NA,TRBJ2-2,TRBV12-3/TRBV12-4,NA,TGTGCCAGCACCACTTGGGCCTACACCGGGGAGCTGTTTTTT,CASTTWAYTGELFF
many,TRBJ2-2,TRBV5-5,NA,TGTGCCAGCAGCTTAGCCGGGACTTTTAACACCGGGGAGCTGTTTTTT,CASSLAGTFNTGELFF
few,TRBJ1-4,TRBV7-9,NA,TGTGCCAGCTCTCGACGGTTGGGCGGAGAAAAACTGTTTTTT,CASSRRLGGEKLFF
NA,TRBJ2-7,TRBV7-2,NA,TGTGCCAGCAGCTCCCTCCCGACAGGCGGGGTCAGGTACGAGCAGTACTTC,CASSSLPTGGVRYEQYF
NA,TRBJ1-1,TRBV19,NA,TGTGCCAGTACGAAGGGGCGCTACATGAACACTGAAGCTTTCTTT,CASTKGRYMNTEAFF
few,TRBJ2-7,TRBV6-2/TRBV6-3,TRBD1,TGTGCCAGCACACCCCGGACAGGTATCTACGAGCAGTACTTC,CASTPRTGIYEQYF
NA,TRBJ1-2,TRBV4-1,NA,TGCGCCAGCAGCCCCGGTTGGGCCTCGGATTATGGCTACACCTTC,CASSPGWASDYGYTF
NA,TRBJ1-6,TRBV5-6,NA,TGTGCCAGCAGTCAGACGAGCTATAATTCACCCCTCCACTTT,CASSQTSYNSPLHF
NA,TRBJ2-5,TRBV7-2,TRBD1,TGTGCCAGCAGCTTAGCGCCTGACAGGGTGGTCGAGACCCAGTACTTC,CASSLAPDRVVETQYF
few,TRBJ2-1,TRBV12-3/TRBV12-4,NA,TGTGCCAGCAGTTTGGGCTCCCTGGTGGGGGGCAATGAGCAGTTCTTC,CASSLGSLVGGNEQFF
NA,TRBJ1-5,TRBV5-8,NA,TGTGCCAGCAGCTTGAACTTTTCTCCGCATCAGCCCCAGCATTTT,CASSLNFSPHQPQHF
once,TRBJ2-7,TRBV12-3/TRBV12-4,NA,TGTGCCAGCAGCCCTGCCTCCACCTACGAGCAGTACTTC,CASSPASTYEQYF
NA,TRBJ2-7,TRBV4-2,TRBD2,TGTGCCAGCAGCCAAGTGCTGCGCGGGGGGGGCGAGCAGTACTTC,CASSQVLRGGGEQYF
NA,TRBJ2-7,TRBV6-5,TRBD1,TGTGCCAGCAGTCGAACAGGGGACGAGCAGTACTTC,CASSRTGDEQYF
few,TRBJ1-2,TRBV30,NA,TGTGCCTGGAGTATTGGGAAATCGAGGTCCCTCTATGGCTACACCTTC,CAWSIGKSRSLYGYTF
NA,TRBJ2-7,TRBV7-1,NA,TGTGCCAGCAGCTCAGAGGCCTACGAGCAGTACTTC,CASSSEAYEQYF
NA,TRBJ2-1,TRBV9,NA,TGTGCCAGCAGCTCCGGGCCTTTCATGAATGAGCAGTTCTTC,CASSSGPFMNEQFF
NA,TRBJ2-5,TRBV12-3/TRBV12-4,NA,TGTGCCAGCAGTTCCGGCAGGACCCAAGAGACCCAGTACTTC,CASSSGRTQETQYF
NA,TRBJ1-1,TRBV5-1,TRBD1,TGCGCCAGCAGCTTGGCAGGGACAGGGGGTTCGAAAGCTTTCTTT,CASSLAGTGGSKAFF
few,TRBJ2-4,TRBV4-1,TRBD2,TGCGCCAGCAGTCTACCGACTAGCGGGGGATGGAGCATTCAGTACTTC,CASSLPTSGGWSIQYF
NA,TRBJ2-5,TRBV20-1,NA,TGCAGTGCCCTGACAGGAGGGGAAGAGACCCAGTACTTC,CSALTGGEETQYF
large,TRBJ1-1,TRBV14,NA,TGTGCCAGCAGCCACATGGGTATGGGCACTGAAGCTTTCTTT,CASSHMGMGTEAFF
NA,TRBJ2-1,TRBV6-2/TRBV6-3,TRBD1,TGTGCCAGCAGTCTATTCCCCCCCGGACAGGCCTCTAATGAGCAGTTCTTC,CASSLFPPGQASNEQFF
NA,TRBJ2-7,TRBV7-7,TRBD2,TGTGCCAGCAGCTTAGCGCGGGGGGGAGAGCAGTACTTC,CASSLARGGEQYF
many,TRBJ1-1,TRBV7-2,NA,TGTGCCAGCAGCACCTCCTTTTTTGCGAACACTGAAGCTTTCTTT,CASSTSFFANTEAFF
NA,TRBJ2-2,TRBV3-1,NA,TGTGCCAGCAGCGCGACAGTGAACACCGGGGAGCTGTTTTTT,CASSATVNTGELFF